This T cell receptor (beta chain) originates from a study of blood T cell repertoires in COVID-19. Study-wide background: Specimens from acute and convalescent COVID-19 originated in the United States, Italy and Spain.

CDR1 SGDLS and CDR2 YYNGEE come from the germline V gene. The CDR3 loop spans 16 amino acids. Losses at the gene ends were 4 bases for V and 1 base for J; bases not matched to a gene: 5. Study members were between roughly 18 and 100 years old and lived in over 20 US regions. Donors of Cohort 3 who recovered were those that had two negative PCRs, clearance, or symptom resolution. Generated by immunoSEQ multiplex PCR, the TCRdb table keeps only in-frame clones and is missing some. The repertoire consists of 280,000 or so clones, with 85% occurring once and the leading ten covering 2% to 3%. Sequenced input: PBMCs or T cells enriched from blood (not recorded which). The chain recombines TRBV9 with TRBJ2-4; 10 nucleotides agree with TRBD1. This TCR was sampled from a woman aged 45-65 years who had recovered from COVID-19. CDR3 in DNA: TGTGCCAGCAGCCCCCGGACAGGGGGTGCCAAAAACATTCAGTACTTC. This translates into CASSPRTGGAKNIQYF. Using reference TRBV9 and TRBJ2-4 for the parts outside the CDR3, the full variable domain is DSGVTQTPKHLITATGQRVTLRCSPRSGDLSVYWYQQSLDQGLQFLIQYYNGEERAKGNILERFSAQQFPDLHSELNLSSLELGDSALYFCASSPRTGGAKNIQYFGAGTRLSVL.